What follows are 13 T cell receptor beta chains derived from one specimen sequenced in a study of blood T cell repertoires in COVID-19. Using immunoSEQ multiplex PCR, the repertoire was profiled, and TCRdb retains in-frame clones only, with some absent. The table records roughly 250,000 clones, around 89% of them present only once. The sample was PBMCs or T cells enriched from blood (not recorded which). These receptors were obtained from a woman in her forties with acute COVID-19.

This clone was seen once. The V call is TRBV21-1, the J call TRBJ2-7; the table gives TRBD1 as D, unverified against the DNA. TRBV21-1 is given as a pseudogene. The CDR3 loop spans 16 amino acids. The CDR3 nucleotides read TGTGCCAGCAGCAAAGAGGGACAGCTGATCTCCTACGAGCAGTACTTC. The encoded protein is CASSKEGQLISYEQYF.

V is TRBV11-3 and J is TRBJ2-3, with TRBD2 matching over 13 bases. CDR1 and CDR2 (germline): SGHNT, YENEEA. V dropped 5 bases and J dropped 6; count of bases not matched to a gene: 5. CDR3 length equals 15 residues. The CDR3 region is CASSLGTSGKDTQYF. The CDR3 DNA reads as TGTGCCAGCAGCCTAGGGACTAGCGGGAAGGATACGCAGTATTTT.

V usage is TRBV7-2 and J usage is TRBJ1-1, with D tentatively TRBD1 (6 bases). V lost 2 bases, J lost 6 bases, and 16 bases lay in between. The CDR3 sequence is 15 residues long. Germline-derived CDR1 and CDR2 are SGHTA and FQGNSA. CDR3: CASSLSLFQGSEAFF. DNA of the CDR3: TGTGCCAGCAGCTTAAGTCTATTTCAGGGGTCTGAAGCTTTCTTT.

This clone showed up just a few times. V is TRBV19 and J is TRBJ1-5, with 8 bases matching TRBD1. Germline V lookup: CDR1 LNHDA, CDR2 SQIVND (reference sequence). This CDR3 contains 14 residues. Trimming at V came to 6 bases and at J to 9 bases, leaving 10 bases not matched to a gene. CDR3 nucleotide sequence: TGTGCCAGTAGCGGAGGACAGGGAGGTCTGCCCCAGCATTTT. This encodes CASSGGQGGLPQHF.

The gene calls are TRBV7-3 and TRBJ2-2; a possible D gene is TRBD1 (6 bases). The CDR3 has 17 residues. The germline V gene has CDR1 SGHTA and CDR2 FQGTGA. V was shortened by 4 bases and J by 3 bases, with 18 bases between the two germline ends. This CDR3 is CASSSRQAREDTGELFF. The CDR3 bases are TGTGCCAGCAGCTCACGACAGGCCCGCGAGGACACCGGGGAGCTGTTTTTT. The full variable domain, with the rest looked up from reference TRBV7-3 and TRBJ2-2, is GAGVSQTPSNKVTEKGKYVELRCDPISGHTALYWYRQSLGQGPEFLIYFQGTGAADDSGLPNDRFFAVRPEGSVSTLKIQRTERGDSAVYLCASSSRQAREDTGELFFGEGSRLTVL.

V usage is TRBV9 and J usage is TRBJ2-5, with 8 nucleotides matching TRBD2. Germline V gene data show CDR1 as SGDLS and CDR2 as YYNGEE. The CDR3 extends over 16 amino acids. The V and J ends lost 0 bases and 5 bases, in that order; junction bases with no gene match: 9. The CDR3 DNA sequence: TGTGCCAGCAGCGTAGAATCCGGGAGGGCCCCTGAGACCCAGTACTTC. Translating gives CASSVESGRAPETQYF.

J is TRBJ2-1 and V is TRBV7-2, with 8 positions matching TRBD2. CDR1 SGHTA and CDR2 FQGNSA come from the germline V gene. The CDR3 is 13 amino acids. The junction had 6 bases not matched to a gene; V was cut back by 10 bases and J by 4 bases. The CDR3 DNA reads TGTGCCATCTCGGGGGGGGGTTACAATGAGCAGTTCTTC. It translates to CAISGGGYNEQFF.

The chain couples TRBV3-1 (or the pseudogene TRBV3-2) to TRBJ1-1; D unresolved. CDR3 length equals 13 residues. Germline V gene lookup returns CDR1 LGHDT and CDR2 YNNKEL (reference sequence). V shed 4 bases and J shed 1 base, with 7 bases lying between them. CDR3 DNA sequence: TGTGCCAGCAGCCTCCAGTCGAACACTGAAGCTTTCTTT. It specifies CASSLQSNTEAFF.

The chain employs TRBV19 and TRBJ1-1; a possible D gene is TRBD1 (5 bases). The CDR3 sequence is 13 residues long. In germline, CDR1 is LNHDA, CDR2 SQIVND (reference sequence). The V and J ends lost 6 bases and 6 bases respectively, with 14 bases between them. CDR3 nucleotides: TGTGCCAGTAGGCCGGGGGTTTACGCTGAAGCTTTCTTT. Its translation: CASRPGVYAEAFF.

The J gene is TRBJ1-2, the V gene TRBV4-3, with TRBD1 identical over 7 bases. Per germline, CDR1 LGHNA and CDR2 YSLEER. J was trimmed by 7 bases and V by 0 bases; bases with no gene match: 14. This CDR3 is 17 amino acids long. The CDR3 sequence: CASSQDSRYAGGFGYTF. Written as DNA, the CDR3 is TGCGCCAGCAGCCAAGATTCAAGGTACGCAGGGGGATTTGGCTACACCTTC.

The V gene is TRBV24-1, the J gene TRBJ1-1, with D maybe TRBD1 (5 bases). Trimming removed 4 bases from V and 5 bases from J, with 16 bases in between. The germline V gene has CDR1 KGHDR and CDR2 SFDVKD. CDR3 length: 15 amino acids. The CDR3 nucleotides read TGTGCCACCAGTGAGGGCGGGGGAGAGGGGACTGAAGCTTTCTTT. It is translated as CATSEGGGEGTEAFF.

This chain uses TRBV19 with TRBJ2-1; D remains unclear. Trimming left V 5 bases short and J 6 bases short, with 11 bases between. CDR1 and CDR2 (germline): LNHDA, SQIVND (reference sequence). The CDR3 has 13 residues. DNA of the CDR3: TGTGCCAGTAGTCCCTGGCGAGGCAATGAGCAGTTCTTC. Translation gives CASSPWRGNEQFF. The full variable domain, rest sourced from reference TRBV19 and TRBJ2-1, is DGGITQSPKYLFRKEGQNVTLSCEQNLNHDAMYWYRQDPGQGLRLIYYSQIVNDFQKGDIAEGYSVSREKKESFPLTVTSAQKNPTAFYLCASSPWRGNEQFFGPGTRLTVL.

This chain joins TRBV13 and TRBJ1-2; D is possibly TRBD1 (5 bases). Germline CDR1 PRHDT, CDR2 FYEKMQ (reference sequence). V was clipped by 5 bases and J by 8 bases, with 15 bases between them. The CDR3 loop spans 13 amino acids. The DNA of the CDR3 is TGTGCCAGCAGCCCGGACAAGGTTAGGGGCTACACCTTC. Translation gives CASSPDKVRGYTF.